The 13 T cell receptor beta chains reported below all come from one sample, sequenced in a study of CD8+ T cells in alopecia areata. Isolated RNA was reverse transcribed into cDNA used as the sequencing template. The assay was immunoSEQ multiplex PCR, and TCRdb's table has in-frame clones only and misses some. The profile shows some 110,000 clones, about 61% of them singletons. Treatment reported: oral pan-JAK inhibitor, 5-10 mg twice daily. The source material was CD8+ T cells sorted from blood, sampled at week 4, from a patient treated with tofacitinib. The source is a human donor with alopecia areata.

With regard to this clone: The sample contains more than one DNA sequence encoding this CDR3. The V and J genes are TRBV7-9 and TRBJ2-7; D remains unclear. This CDR3 comprises 13 residues. Germline CDR1 SEHNR, CDR2 FQNEAQ (reference sequence). V lost 5 bases and J 0 bases, leaving 8 bases between the germline ends. This CDR3 reads CASSPTSSYEQYF. CDR3 bases: TGTGCCAGCAGCCCCACCAGCTCCTACGAGCAGTACTTC.

The V call is TRBV29-1, the J call TRBJ2-7; D may be TRBD1 (5 bases). Per germline, CDR1 SQVTM and CDR2 ANQGSEA. This CDR3 contains 12 residues. Trimming took 6 bases from V and 2 from J, leaving 11 bases between them. This chain's CDR3 is CSVHRQPYEQYF. The CDR3 coding sequence is TGCAGCGTCCACAGACAGCCCTACGAGCAGTACTTC.

The rearrangement links TRBV30 to TRBJ2-7; D remains unclear. This CDR3 is 14 amino acids long. Trimming cost V 4 bases and J 0 bases, with 13 bases left between them. Germline CDR1 is GTSNPN and CDR2 is SVGIG (reference sequence). The CDR3 sequence is CAWIAPTFSYEQYF. CDR3 DNA sequence: TGTGCCTGGATAGCCCCAACTTTCTCCTACGAGCAGTACTTC.

V usage is TRBV29-1 and J usage is TRBJ2-1; D is ambiguous. The V gene lost 2 bases and the J gene lost 6 bases, with 5 bases spanning the gap. The CDR3 totals 11 residues. CDR1 is SQVTM and CDR2 is ANQGSEA in the germline V gene. DNA for the CDR3: TGCAGCGTTGAACGCTCCAATGAGCAGTTCTTC. It codes for CSVERSNEQFF.

This clone was observed a few times. The chain couples TRBV7-9 to TRBJ1-6; no clear D gene. Trimming took off 4 bases at V and 14 bases at J, with 12 bases between the two ends. The CDR3 extends over 12 amino acids. Per germline, CDR1 SEHNR and CDR2 FQNEAQ (reference sequence). CDR3 in DNA: TGTGCCAGCAGCTCCGACCGTATGGCCCTCCACTTT. As protein: CASSSDRMALHF.

This rearrangement joins TRBV7-9 to TRBJ1-2; D gene unclear. CDR1 SEHNR and CDR2 FQNEAQ come from the germline V gene (reference sequence). Deletions cut 5 bases from V and 7 bases from J, with 20 bases between. The CDR3 has 15 residues. CDR3 sequence: CASSTSDGPQSGYTF. CDR3 nucleotide sequence: TGTGCCAGCAGCACCTCGGACGGGCCCCAGAGTGGCTACACCTTC.

This clone was recorded a few times. V gene TRBV25-1 combines with J gene TRBJ2-5, with D possibly matching TRBD2 (6 bases). Trimming pared 0 bases from V and 7 bases from J, leaving 12 bases between. Germline assignment: CDR1 MGHDK and CDR2 SYGVNS. The CDR3 has 14 amino acids. The CDR3 reads CASSEYGQGGTQYF. The CDR3 DNA follows: TGTGCCAGCAGTGAATACGGGCAGGGAGGGACCCAGTACTTC.

Comment on this clone: The junction shows a germline mismatch at one end, possibly a read error. The CDR3 region is CASSPDSHNGQFF. CDR3 DNA sequence: TGTGCCAGCAGCCCGGACAGTCACAATGGGCAGTTCTTC. The rearrangement links TRBV5-6 to TRBJ2-1; D might be TRBD1 (6 bases). The germline V gene has CDR1 SGHDT and CDR2 YYEEEE. CDR3 length: 13 residues.

The chain employs TRBV30 and TRBJ1-1; no firm D call. CDR3 length equals 14 residues. Trimming cost V 0 bases and J 5 bases, with 13 bases left between them. CDR1 GTSNPN and CDR2 SVGIG come from the germline V gene (reference sequence). CDR3 bases: TGTGCCTGGAGTGTAAACAGCCCTACGACTGAAGCTTTCTTT. Its protein is CAWSVNSPTTEAFF.

This clone has just a few counts. The rearrangement uses TRBV25-1 and TRBJ1-2; the match to TRBD1 covers 12 bases. CDR3 length equals 14 residues. The germline gives CDR1 MGHDK, CDR2 SYGVNS. The V gene end was trimmed by 8 bases and the J gene end by 2 bases; junction bases not matched to a gene: 3. CDR3 sequence (DNA): TGTGCCAGCCGGGGACAGGGGGCGAACTATGGCTACACCTTC. Translated: CASRGQGANYGYTF.

This clone was detected a few times. The gene calls are TRBV29-1 and TRBJ2-3; TRBD2 matches 11 bases. The trim removed 0 bases at V and 4 bases at J, leaving 6 bases unmatched. The CDR3 has 16 amino acids. The germline V gene has CDR1 SQVTM and CDR2 ANQGSEA. This CDR3 reads CSVEDLAGGISDTQYF. The CDR3 coding sequence is TGCAGCGTTGAAGATCTAGCGGGGGGTATTTCAGATACGCAGTATTTT.

The rearrangement links TRBV7-9 to TRBJ2-5, with D possibly TRBD2 on 6 matching bases. Germline CDR1 is SEHNR and CDR2 is FQNEAQ (reference sequence). CDR3 length equals 13 residues. V shed 8 bases and J shed 5 bases, with 15 bases lying between them. CDR3: CASSEGRQETQYF. DNA of the CDR3: TGTGCCAGCTCGGAGGGACGTCAGGAGACCCAGTACTTC.

This chain uses TRBV9 with TRBJ2-1; 12 positions agree with TRBD2. Trimming took 4 bases from V and 9 from J; bases not matched to a gene: 11. This CDR3 is 16 amino acids long. CDR1 and CDR2 from the germline V gene are SGDLS and YYNGEE. The CDR3 DNA follows: TGTGCCAGCAGCCAAGTCTCTAGCGGGGGGGCCGGTGAGCAGTTCTTC. Translated: CASSQVSSGGAGEQFF.